Listed below are T cell receptor beta chains from one sample, sequenced in a study of shared clonotypes between healthy human individuals. Using immunoSEQ multiplex PCR, the repertoire was profiled, and TCRdb retains in-frame clones only, with some absent. The table records 2 million to 3 million clones, 80% to 95% of them present only once. Material for sequencing was naive CD4+ T cells from PBMCs. The receptors derive from a young man in good health. Some clones in this sample may be carry-over from other donors' samples. The CDR3 runs from the conserved cysteine through the conserved F or W. A D gene is named only where the DNA matches it firmly. Some rows have no size entry. The others give once, few or many, or a class for an expanded clone.

d_gene: -; j_gene: TRBJ1-1; v_gene: TRBV7-2; abundance: -; len: 13; CDR3aa: CASSLVVGVEAFF; CDR3nt: TGTGCCAGCAGCTTAGTCGTCGGTGTTGAAGCTTTCTTT
d_gene: TRBD1; j_gene: TRBJ2-7; v_gene: TRBV28; abundance: -; len: 14; CDR3aa: CASTLQGARNEQYF; CDR3nt: TGTGCCAGCACTCTACAGGGGGCGCGGAACGAGCAGTACTTC
d_gene: TRBD2; j_gene: TRBJ2-5; v_gene: TRBV7-9; abundance: -; len: 15; CDR3aa: CASSLGLAEGETQYF; CDR3nt: TGTGCCAGCAGCTTGGGACTAGCGGAGGGGGAGACCCAGTACTTC
d_gene: TRBD2; j_gene: TRBJ2-1; v_gene: TRBV14; abundance: -; len: 15; CDR3aa: CASSQGTSGINEQFF; CDR3nt: TGTGCCAGCAGCCAAGGGACTAGCGGGATTAATGAGCAGTTCTTC
d_gene: -; j_gene: TRBJ1-2; v_gene: TRBV7-2; abundance: -; len: 16; CDR3aa: CASSLAKQTGDYGYTF; CDR3nt: TGTGCCAGCAGCTTAGCGAAGCAAACCGGGGACTATGGCTACACCTTC
d_gene: TRBD2; j_gene: TRBJ2-1; v_gene: TRBV28; abundance: -; len: 15; CDR3aa: CASSSPPEGRDEQFF; CDR3nt: TGTGCCAGCAGTTCGCCCCCGGAAGGGAGGGACGAGCAGTTCTTC
d_gene: TRBD1; j_gene: TRBJ1-2; v_gene: TRBV27; abundance: -; len: 16; CDR3aa: CASSPTGIWFGGGYTF; CDR3nt: TGTGCCAGCAGTCCGACAGGGATCTGGTTCGGGGGTGGCTACACCTTC
d_gene: -; j_gene: TRBJ2-1; v_gene: TRBV7-8; abundance: -; len: 17; CDR3aa: CASSLRPGVATYNEQFF; CDR3nt: TGTGCCAGCAGCCTGCGCCCGGGTGTAGCAACCTACAATGAGCAGTTCTTC
d_gene: -; j_gene: TRBJ2-7; v_gene: TRBV2; abundance: -; len: 13; CDR3aa: CAGAGQSSYEQYF; CDR3nt: TGTGCCGGAGCGGGACAGTCGAGCTACGAGCAGTACTTC
d_gene: TRBD2; j_gene: TRBJ2-1; v_gene: TRBV18; abundance: -; len: 18; CDR3aa: CASSPPGVRAGGNNEQFF; CDR3nt: TGTGCCAGCTCACCACCGGGAGTCCGAGCGGGAGGGAACAATGAGCAGTTCTTC
d_gene: -; j_gene: TRBJ2-7; v_gene: TRBV20-1; abundance: -; len: 11; CDR3aa: CSASGYSAQYF; CDR3nt: TGCAGTGCTAGCGGATATAGCGCGCAGTACTTC
d_gene: -; j_gene: TRBJ2-1; v_gene: TRBV7-9; abundance: once; len: 15; CDR3aa: CASPCPPSEYNEQFF; CDR3nt: TGTGCCAGCCCCTGTCCCCCTAGCGAGTACAATGAGCAGTTCTTC
d_gene: TRBD1; j_gene: TRBJ2-1; v_gene: TRBV9; abundance: -; len: 14; CDR3aa: CASSPRDRVVEQFF; CDR3nt: TGTGCCAGCAGCCCCCGGGACAGGGTGGTCGAGCAGTTCTTC
d_gene: TRBD1; j_gene: TRBJ2-7; v_gene: TRBV27; abundance: -; len: 16; CDR3aa: CASAPRGTGEIYEQYF; CDR3nt: TGTGCCAGCGCCCCTAGGGGGACAGGGGAAATCTACGAGCAGTACTTC
d_gene: -; j_gene: TRBJ2-5; v_gene: TRBV6-6; abundance: -; len: 12; CDR3aa: CASTGNQETQYF; CDR3nt: TGTGCCAGCACCGGGAACCAAGAGACCCAGTACTTC
d_gene: -; j_gene: TRBJ2-5; v_gene: TRBV5-1; abundance: once; len: 15; CDR3aa: CASSLVGGAQETQYF; CDR3nt: TGCGCCAGCAGCTTGGTTGGTGGGGCACAAGAGACCCAGTACTTC
d_gene: -; j_gene: TRBJ1-3; v_gene: TRBV18; abundance: -; len: 16; CDR3aa: CASSPPGGLTGNTIYF; CDR3nt: TGTGCCAGCTCACCACCGGGGGGGCTTACTGGAAACACCATATATTTT
d_gene: TRBD1; j_gene: TRBJ2-2; v_gene: TRBV2; abundance: -; len: 16; CDR3aa: CASSGQGAHGTGELFF; CDR3nt: TGTGCCAGCAGTGGACAGGGGGCGCATGGCACCGGGGAGCTGTTTTTT
d_gene: -; j_gene: TRBJ2-7; v_gene: TRBV28; abundance: -; len: 13; CDR3aa: CASSLVDSYEQYF; CDR3nt: TGTGCCAGCAGTTTAGTGGACTCCTACGAGCAGTACTTC
d_gene: -; j_gene: TRBJ2-7; v_gene: TRBV10-3; abundance: -; len: 14; CDR3aa: CAIREWQGAYEQYF; CDR3nt: TGTGCCATCAGGGAATGGCAGGGAGCCTACGAGCAGTACTTC
d_gene: -; j_gene: TRBJ2-7; v_gene: TRBV2; abundance: -; len: 17; CDR3aa: CASSDRQEAAGSYEQYF; CDR3nt: TGTGCCAGCAGTGACCGGCAAGAGGCGGCGGGCTCCTACGAGCAGTACTTC
d_gene: -; j_gene: TRBJ2-2; v_gene: TRBV15; abundance: -; len: 13; CDR3aa: CAVRTGWAGELFF; CDR3nt: TGTGCCGTTCGGACGGGATGGGCCGGGGAGCTGTTTTTT
d_gene: -; j_gene: TRBJ2-4; v_gene: TRBV7-9; abundance: -; len: 15; CDR3aa: CASSRRQAAKNIQYF; CDR3nt: TGTGCCAGCAGCCGAAGACAAGCAGCCAAAAACATTCAGTACTTC
d_gene: -; j_gene: TRBJ2-5; v_gene: TRBV5-4; abundance: -; len: 14; CDR3aa: CASSPGGGGETQYF; CDR3nt: TGTGCCAGCAGCCCTGGAGGGGGGGGAGAGACCCAGTACTTC
d_gene: TRBD2; j_gene: TRBJ2-7; v_gene: TRBV4-1; abundance: -; len: 16; CDR3aa: CASSQATYSGSLEQYF; CDR3nt: TGCGCCAGCAGCCAAGCCACGTACAGCGGGAGTCTCGAGCAGTACTTC
d_gene: -; j_gene: TRBJ2-3; v_gene: TRBV28; abundance: -; len: 11; CDR3aa: CASSLSDTQYF; CDR3nt: TGTGCCAGCAGTTTATCAGATACGCAGTATTTT
d_gene: TRBD1; j_gene: TRBJ2-5; v_gene: TRBV5-1; abundance: -; len: 15; CDR3aa: CASGGQGARQETQYF; CDR3nt: TGCGCCAGCGGAGGGCAGGGGGCTAGGCAAGAGACCCAGTACTTC
d_gene: TRBD1; j_gene: TRBJ1-3; v_gene: TRBV28; abundance: -; len: 16; CDR3aa: CASSLPRTGTGNTIYF; CDR3nt: TGTGCCAGCAGTTTGCCCCGGACAGGGACTGGAAACACCATATATTTT
d_gene: -; j_gene: TRBJ2-1; v_gene: TRBV7-7; abundance: -; len: 15; CDR3aa: CASSVQVSSYNEQFF; CDR3nt: TGTGCCAGCAGCGTCCAGGTGAGCTCCTACAATGAGCAGTTCTTC
d_gene: TRBD1; j_gene: TRBJ2-1; v_gene: TRBV28; abundance: -; len: 13; CDR3aa: CASRRQGGNEQFF; CDR3nt: TGTGCCAGCAGACGACAGGGCGGGAATGAGCAGTTCTTC
d_gene: TRBD2; j_gene: TRBJ2-7; v_gene: TRBV6-5; abundance: -; len: 15; CDR3aa: CASSYSSSGPYEQYF; CDR3nt: TGTGCCAGCAGTTACTCGTCTAGCGGGCCCTACGAGCAGTACTTC
d_gene: -; j_gene: TRBJ1-5; v_gene: TRBV2; abundance: -; len: 14; CDR3aa: CASSGSTVRQPQHF; CDR3nt: TGTGCCAGCAGTGGGTCGACAGTAAGACAGCCCCAGCATTTT
d_gene: TRBD2; j_gene: TRBJ2-7; v_gene: TRBV4-2; abundance: -; len: 15; CDR3aa: CASSQLLARSYEQYF; CDR3nt: TGTGCCAGCAGCCAATTACTAGCGCGGTCCTACGAGCAGTACTTC
d_gene: TRBD2; j_gene: TRBJ2-5; v_gene: TRBV2; abundance: -; len: 15; CDR3aa: CASSEQGGLAGTQYF; CDR3nt: TGTGCCAGCAGTGAACAGGGCGGACTAGCGGGGACCCAGTACTTC
d_gene: -; j_gene: TRBJ2-1; v_gene: TRBV5-1; abundance: -; len: 16; CDR3aa: CASSLVGGIIYNEQFF; CDR3nt: TGCGCCAGCAGCTTGGTGGGCGGCATAATTTACAATGAGCAGTTCTTC
d_gene: -; j_gene: TRBJ2-7; v_gene: TRBV27; abundance: -; len: 14; CDR3aa: CASSLAPGSYEQYF; CDR3nt: TGTGCCAGCAGTTTAGCGCCAGGATCCTACGAGCAGTACTTC
d_gene: -; j_gene: TRBJ2-3; v_gene: TRBV6-5; abundance: once; len: 14; CDR3aa: CASSYRGRADTQYF; CDR3nt: TGTGCCAGCAGTTACAGGGGCAGGGCAGATACGCAGTATTTT
d_gene: TRBD2; j_gene: TRBJ2-2; v_gene: TRBV18; abundance: -; len: 15; CDR3aa: CASSTGTSRTGELFF; CDR3nt: TGTGCCAGCTCAACCGGGACTAGCAGAACCGGGGAGCTGTTTTTT
d_gene: TRBD2; j_gene: TRBJ2-1; v_gene: TRBV27; abundance: -; len: 15; CDR3aa: CASRLKGLAYNEQFF; CDR3nt: TGTGCCAGCAGGCTGAAGGGACTAGCATACAATGAGCAGTTCTTC
d_gene: TRBD1; j_gene: TRBJ2-3; v_gene: TRBV11-2; abundance: -; len: 16; CDR3aa: CASSFGDRGHTDTQYF; CDR3nt: TGTGCCAGCAGCTTCGGGGACAGGGGGCACACAGATACGCAGTATTTT
d_gene: -; j_gene: TRBJ2-7; v_gene: TRBV9; abundance: -; len: 14; CDR3aa: CASSVLGSGYEQYF; CDR3nt: TGTGCCAGCAGCGTACTCGGGAGTGGGTACGAGCAGTACTTC
d_gene: -; j_gene: TRBJ2-1; v_gene: TRBV15; abundance: -; len: 18; CDR3aa: CATSRSRRGDYSYNEQFF; CDR3nt: TGTGCCACCAGCCGCTCCCGAAGGGGGGACTACTCCTACAATGAGCAGTTCTTC
d_gene: -; j_gene: TRBJ2-2; v_gene: TRBV14; abundance: -; len: 18; CDR3aa: CASSLGVRRKEDTGELFF; CDR3nt: TGTGCCAGCAGCCTCGGAGTCCGACGGAAGGAGGACACCGGGGAGCTGTTTTTT
d_gene: TRBD1; j_gene: TRBJ2-7; v_gene: TRBV18; abundance: -; len: 15; CDR3aa: CASSSRQGQMGEQYF; CDR3nt: TGTGCCAGCTCATCGCGACAGGGGCAAATGGGCGAGCAGTACTTC
d_gene: -; j_gene: TRBJ2-7; v_gene: TRBV5-1; abundance: once; len: 15; CDR3aa: CASSLAGQGYYEQYF; CDR3nt: TGCGCCAGCAGCTTGGCCGGGCAGGGTTACTACGAGCAGTACTTC
d_gene: -; j_gene: TRBJ2-2; v_gene: TRBV18; abundance: -; len: 12; CDR3aa: CASSFGRGELFF; CDR3nt: TGTGCCAGCTCATTTGGGCGCGGGGAGCTGTTTTTT
d_gene: -; j_gene: TRBJ1-5; v_gene: TRBV6-1; abundance: -; len: 15; CDR3aa: CASSAQGGSGQPQHF; CDR3nt: TGTGCCAGCAGTGCCCAAGGGGGTTCTGGCCAGCCCCAGCATTTT
d_gene: -; j_gene: TRBJ2-5; v_gene: TRBV19; abundance: -; len: 15; CDR3aa: CASSPGLRRQETQYF; CDR3nt: TGTGCCAGTAGCCCGGGTCTACGACGCCAAGAGACCCAGTACTTC
d_gene: TRBD1; j_gene: TRBJ2-7; v_gene: TRBV7-2; abundance: -; len: 14; CDR3aa: CASSLGTGAREQYF; CDR3nt: TGTGCCAGCAGCTTAGGGACAGGGGCTCGAGAGCAGTACTTC
d_gene: -; j_gene: TRBJ2-1; v_gene: TRBV7-9; abundance: -; len: 11; CDR3aa: CASSLQGEQFF; CDR3nt: TGTGCCAGCAGCCTCCAGGGTGAGCAGTTCTTC
d_gene: -; j_gene: TRBJ1-3; v_gene: TRBV19; abundance: -; len: 13; CDR3aa: CASSSLTGNTIYF; CDR3nt: TGTGCCAGTAGTTCCCTGACTGGAAACACCATATATTTT
d_gene: TRBD1; j_gene: TRBJ1-4; v_gene: TRBV5-1; abundance: -; len: 15; CDR3aa: CASSSLQGNSEKLFF; CDR3nt: TGCGCCAGCAGTTCCTTACAGGGGAATAGTGAAAAACTGTTTTTT
d_gene: TRBD1; j_gene: TRBJ2-2; v_gene: TRBV7-3; abundance: few; len: 16; CDR3aa: CASSTGQGKITGELFF; CDR3nt: TGTGCCAGCAGCACGGGACAGGGGAAAATCACCGGGGAGCTGTTTTTT
d_gene: -; j_gene: TRBJ2-1; v_gene: TRBV18; abundance: -; len: 15; CDR3aa: CASSPPYVTYNEQFF; CDR3nt: TGTGCCAGCTCACCACCCTATGTTACCTACAATGAGCAGTTCTTC
d_gene: TRBD2; j_gene: TRBJ2-3; v_gene: TRBV6-5; abundance: -; len: 14; CDR3aa: CASSFSGPTDTQYF; CDR3nt: TGTGCCAGCAGTTTTAGCGGGCCCACAGATACGCAGTATTTT
d_gene: -; j_gene: TRBJ1-5; v_gene: TRBV28; abundance: few; len: 13; CDR3aa: CASSFDSNQPQHF; CDR3nt: TGTGCCAGCAGTTTTGACAGTAATCAGCCCCAGCATTTT
d_gene: -; j_gene: TRBJ1-2; v_gene: TRBV28; abundance: -; len: 13; CDR3aa: CASGGNDRYGYTF; CDR3nt: TGTGCCAGCGGTGGGAACGATAGGTATGGCTACACCTTC